The 27 T cell receptor beta chains presented below share a single source sample, sequenced in a study of T cells in women clearing cervical HPV infection. Sequenced by immunoSEQ multiplex PCR; TCRdb stores in-frame clones only, minus some. The clone table shows 20,000 to 25,000 clones, with the ten largest holding less than 3.5%. Sequencing used blood buffy coat. These receptors were taken from a woman between 18 and 75 years old with a cervical HPV16 infection that either progressed to CIN3+ or cleared (not recorded which).

About this clone itself: The CDR3 end lies 3 residues beyond the end of the read and is filled in from the germline J gene. This chain connects TRBV9 to TRBJ2-2; 7 bases line up with TRBD1. The CDR3 extends over 16 amino acids. CDR1 SGDLS and CDR2 YYNGEE come from the germline V gene. With V trimmed by 2 bases and J by 8 bases, 12 bases remained unmatched. Incomplete CDR3 DNA: TGTGCCAGCAGCGTGCAAACGACAGGGATTTTGGGGGAG. Its protein product is CASSVQTTGILGE. The whole CDR3 sequence reads CASSVQTTGILGELFF. Full variable domain (missing parts from reference TRBV9 and TRBJ2-2): DSGVTQTPKHLITATGQRVTLRCSPRSGDLSVYWYQQSLDQGLQFLIQYYNGEERAKGNILERFSAQQFPDLHSELNLSSLELGDSALYFCASSVQTTGILGELFFGEGSRLTVL.

Notes on this clone: From the germline J gene comes the end of the CDR3, since the read stops 3 residues before it. The chain couples TRBV7-2 to TRBJ2-7, with D perhaps TRBD1 (6 bases). V lost 5 bases to trimming and J lost 0 bases, with 11 bases between them. The germline V gene has CDR1 SGHTA and CDR2 FQGNSA. The CDR3 sequence is 14 residues long. The sequenced part of the CDR3 DNA is TGTGCCAGCAGCCCCAGGGGCCTCTCCTACGAG. It codes for CASSPRGLSYE. The complete CDR3 reads CASSPRGLSYEQYF.

Turning to this clone: The read gets to within 3 residues of the CDR3 end, and the germline J gene fills in the rest. The chain combines TRBV10-3 with TRBJ2-5; TRBD1 agrees at 8 bases. CDR1 ENHRY and CDR2 SYGVKD come from the germline V gene. The CDR3 has 14 amino acids. V lost 6 bases, J lost 2 bases, and 5 bases stayed unmatched. This chain's CDR3 is CAIRSGQEQETQYF. The part of the CDR3 DNA that was read is TGTGCCATCAGGTCGGGACAGGAGCAAGAGACC.

Details on this clone: Coverage ceases 3 residues before the CDR3 finishes, and the germline J gene fills in the end. The rearrangement joins TRBV5-6 to TRBJ2-2; TRBD1 matches at 9 bases. CDR1 is SGHDT and CDR2 is YYEEEE in the germline V gene. V shed 0 bases, J shed 6 bases, and the junction held 0 bases outside the gene matches. The CDR3 spans 14 residues. The sequenced part of the CDR3 DNA is TGTGCCAGCAGCTTGGGACAGGGGGCCGGGGAG. Amino acid sequence: CASSLGQGAGE. The full CDR3 reads CASSLGQGAGELFF.

Comments on this clone: Sequencing ends 3 residues short of the CDR3 end; the germline J gene provides the rest. This chain uses TRBV7-2 with TRBJ2-2; D ambiguous. The CDR3 consists of 13 residues. Germline-derived CDR1 and CDR2 are SGHTA and FQGNSA. CDR3 DNA (partial): TGTGCCAGCAGTAGCAGTTCTAATGAAAAG. It translates to CASSSSSNEK. The whole CDR3 protein is CASSSSSNEKLFF.

Points on this clone: The CDR3 extends 3 residues past the end of the read, so its final part is completed from the germline J gene. The V and J genes are TRBV28 and TRBJ2-5; no definite D call. V gave up 2 bases and J gave up 2 bases, with 6 bases separating them. Germline CDR1 MDHEN, CDR2 SYDVKM. The CDR3 has 13 residues. The CDR3 bases that were read are TGTGCCAGCAGTTTAGAGCTACAAGAGACC. Translated: CASSLELQET. The CDR3 in its entirety is CASSLELQETQYF.

The CDR3 is CASSLGTNRETQYF. Partial CDR3 DNA: TGTGCCAGCAGCTTAGGGACTAACCGAGAGACC. The rearrangement uses TRBV7-6 and TRBJ2-5, with a tentative D call TRBD2 (6 bases). The CDR3 end is not reached by the read, which stops 3 residues before it; the germline J gene fills it in. Germline V CDR1 and CDR2: SGHVS, FNYEAQ. The CDR3 is 14 residues long. Deletions cut 1 base from V and 4 bases from J, with 10 bases between.

Points on this clone: The read ends 3 residues shy of where the CDR3 ends; the end is completed using the germline J gene. The gene calls are TRBV19 and TRBJ1-5; D gene unclear. Germline V gene sequence: CDR1 LNHDA, CDR2 SQIVND (reference sequence). Trimming pared 5 bases from V and 7 bases from J, leaving 12 bases between. The CDR3 runs to 13 residues. The CDR3 loop reads CASSEGFRQPQHF. The CDR3 bases that were read are TGTGCCAGTAGTGAAGGGTTTCGACAGCCC. Based on the CDR3 plus reference TRBV19 and TRBJ1-5, the full variable domain is DGGITQSPKYLFRKEGQNVTLSCEQNLNHDAMYWYRQDPGQGLRLIYYSQIVNDFQKGDIAEGYSVSREKKESFPLTVTSAQKNPTAFYLCASSEGFRQPQHFGDGTRLSIL.

With regard to this clone: The read ends 3 residues shy of where the CDR3 ends; the end is completed using the germline J gene. The chain has TRBV19 and TRBJ1-1, with TRBD1 matching over 12 bases. Looked up from germline, CDR1 is LNHDA and CDR2 is SQIVND (reference sequence). The CDR3 is 17 residues long. V was clipped by 10 bases and J by 4 bases; unmatched bases: 16. CDR3 protein: CATHTGWDRGRGTEAFF. The covered CDR3 bases are TGTGCCACCCACACGGGTTGGGACAGGGGGCGAGGCACTGAA.

In regard to this clone: From the germline J gene comes the end of the CDR3, since the read stops 3 residues before it. The chain recombines TRBV2 with TRBJ2-3; TRBD2 agrees at 7 bases. The ends lost 8 bases at V and 0 bases at J; junction bases unmatched: 5. The CDR3 has 14 amino acids. The V gene's germline CDR1 is SNHLY and CDR2 FYNNEI. The covered CDR3 bases are TGTGCCAGCTCTAGCGGAGACAGCACAGATACG. Its protein is CASSSGDSTDT. The entire CDR3 sequence reads CASSSGDSTDTQYF.

Turning to this clone: The DNA ends 3 residues before the CDR3 does, and the rest of the CDR3 is filled in from the germline J gene. The chain carries TRBV2 and TRBJ1-2, with D possibly TRBD1 on 6 matching bases. The CDR3 is made up of 12 amino acids. CDR1 is SNHLY, CDR2 FYNNEI, per germline. The ends were cut back, 7 bases at V and 7 bases at J, with 13 bases in the middle. CDR3 region: CASTGVLGGYTF. The CDR3 DNA, read in part, is TGTGCCAGCACAGGGGTTCTAGGTGGC.

Points on this clone: The read halts 3 residues ahead of the CDR3 end, with the missing end drawn from the germline J gene. The chain combines TRBV5-6 with TRBJ2-4, with D possibly TRBD1 on 7 matching bases. The CDR3 is 15 amino acids. The germline CDR1 and CDR2 sequences are SGHDT and YYEEEE. The CDR3 reads CASRRWRGLNYGQYF. The part of the CDR3 DNA that was read is TGTGCCAGCCGAAGGTGGAGGGGGCTCAACTATGGT.

A note on this clone: Sequencing ends 3 residues short of the CDR3 end; the germline J gene provides the rest. This rearrangement joins TRBV20-1 to TRBJ2-1, with 9 bases lining up with TRBD2. Germline CDR1 DFQATT, CDR2 SNEGSKA (reference sequence). Trimming removed 6 bases from V and 2 bases from J; junction bases left unmatched: 5. CDR3 length equals 14 residues. The CDR3 sequence is CSARTSGPYNEQFF. The sequenced part of the CDR3 DNA is TGCAGTGCGCGAACTAGCGGGCCCTACAATGAG.

As regards this clone: The read finishes 3 residues shy of the CDR3 end, and the germline J gene is used to complete it. The J gene is TRBJ2-1, the V gene TRBV7-9; the match to TRBD2 covers 7 bases. V gave up 4 bases and J gave up 3 bases; unmatched junction bases: 6. This CDR3 is 15 amino acids long. CDR1 is SEHNR, CDR2 FQNEAQ, per germline (reference sequence). The CDR3 sequence: CASSSGGTRYNEQFF. The CDR3 bases that were read are TGTGCCAGCAGCTCCGGGGGGACCCGCTACAATGAG.

Comments on this clone: The CDR3 extends 3 residues past the end of the read, so its final part is completed from the germline J gene. The chain recombines TRBV6-2 or TRBV6-3 with TRBJ2-1, with 8 bases identical to TRBD1. Germline CDR1 MNHEY, CDR2 SVGEGT. Losses at the gene ends were 6 bases for V and 4 bases for J; bases not matched to a gene: 11. The CDR3 has 16 residues. CDR3 protein: CASRFQGANFYNEQFF. The sequenced part of the CDR3 DNA is TGTGCCAGCAGATTTCAGGGGGCCAATTTTTACAATGAG.

A word on this clone: The observed sequence ends 3 residues before the CDR3 terminus, with the missing tail filled in from the germline J gene. This chain joins TRBV19 and TRBJ1-2, with D possibly being TRBD1 (5 bases). The germline V gene encodes CDR1 LNHDA and CDR2 SQIVND (reference sequence). The length of the CDR3 is 16 residues. Incomplete CDR3 DNA: TGTGCCAGTAGTAAAGAGGGACTAGCGGGAGGATACGAC. Translating it yields CASSKEGLAGGYD. The CDR3, in full, reads CASSKEGLAGGYDYTF. The variable domain in full, completed from reference TRBV19 and TRBJ1-2, reads DGGITQSPKYLFRKEGQNVTLSCEQNLNHDAMYWYRQDPGQGLRLIYYSQIVNDFQKGDIAEGYSVSREKKESFPLTVTSAQKNPTAFYLCASSKEGLAGGYDYTFGSGTRLTVV.

Notes on this clone: The read gets to within 3 residues of the CDR3 end, and the germline J gene fills in the rest. This rearrangement joins TRBV6-2 or TRBV6-3 to TRBJ2-7, with 8 bases lining up with TRBD1. The CDR3 consists of 13 residues. The V segment lost 6 bases and the J segment 2 bases; nucleotides outside the gene matches: 3. Looked up from germline, CDR1 is MNHEY and CDR2 is SVGEGT. The sequenced CDR3 bases are TGTGCCAGCAGGGGACAGGCAACCTACGAG. It codes for CASRGQATYE. The CDR3 in full is CASRGQATYEQYF.

CDR3: CAWTTGIGTDTQYF. The covered CDR3 bases are TGTGCCTGGACGACAGGGATCGGCACAGATACG. V usage is TRBV30 and J usage is TRBJ2-3, with TRBD1 matching 7 bases. The read stops 3 residues short of the end of the CDR3; the missing end is completed from the germline J gene. The CDR3 is 14 amino acids. Germline loops: CDR1 GTSNPN, CDR2 SVGIG (reference sequence). V shed 4 bases, J shed 1 base, and the junction held 5 bases outside the gene matches. The full variable domain, completed using reference TRBV30 and TRBJ2-3, is SQTIHQWPATLVQPVGSPLSLECTVEGTSNPNLYWYRQAAGRGLQLLFYSVGIGQISSEVPQNLSASRPQDRQFILSSKKLLLSDSGFYLCAWTTGIGTDTQYFGPGTRLTVL.

Comment on this clone: The CDR3 goes on 3 residues after the read ends, and that part is filled in from the germline J gene. This chain connects TRBV5-1 to TRBJ2-3, with 8 nucleotides matching TRBD1. The CDR3 runs 16 residues. V lost 0 bases and J lost 8; bases outside the gene matches: 11. Per germline, CDR1 SGHRS and CDR2 YFSETQ. CDR3 DNA, as far as it was read: TGCGCCAGCAGCTTGGCCGGGACAGGAGGCCGGGGTACG. The encoded protein is CASSLAGTGGRGT. The full-length CDR3 reads as CASSLAGTGGRGTQYF.

Details on this clone: The sequence runs out 3 residues before the end of the CDR3; the remainder is reconstructed from the germline J gene. This rearrangement joins TRBV5-6 to TRBJ2-2; possibly TRBD2 for D (6 bases). This CDR3 comprises 15 residues. V lost 6 bases and J lost 6, with 18 bases in between. From germline, CDR1 is SGHDT and CDR2 YYEEEE. CDR3 region: CASIYNGGAAGELFF. The sequenced part of the CDR3 DNA is TGTGCCAGCATTTATAACGGGGGAGCAGCCGGGGAG.

Worth noting for this clone: The CDR3 end is not reached by the read, which stops 3 residues before it; the germline J gene fills it in. V and J are TRBV2 and TRBJ2-1; D might be TRBD2 (7 bases). This CDR3 contains 15 residues. Germline CDR1 SNHLY, CDR2 FYNNEI. V lost 0 bases and J 7 bases, leaving 13 bases between the germline ends. Incomplete CDR3 DNA: TGTGCCAGCAGTGAAGCGGGGGAGGGGGGGAATGAG. Translation: CASSEAGEGGNE. The CDR3 as a whole reads CASSEAGEGGNEQFF.

On this clone itself: From the germline J gene comes the end of the CDR3, since the read stops 3 residues before it. J is TRBJ2-4 and V is TRBV5-1; the match to TRBD1 covers 7 bases. Per the germline V gene, CDR1 is SGHRS and CDR2 is YFSETQ. The CDR3 runs to 13 residues. CDR3 region: CASLGRGTETQYF. Partial CDR3 DNA: TGCGCCAGCTTAGGCAGGGGGACGGAGACT.

Notes on this clone: The read finishes 3 residues shy of the CDR3 end, and the germline J gene is used to complete it. The V call is TRBV7-9, the J call TRBJ2-1; D perhaps matches TRBD2 (7 bases). Germline loops: CDR1 SEHNR, CDR2 FQNEAQ (reference sequence). V lost 6 bases to trimming and J lost 5 bases, with 17 bases between them. The CDR3 has 15 residues. The CDR3 loop reads CASSSMRGLDNEQFF. CDR3 DNA (partial): TGTGCCAGCAGTTCCATGCGGGGGCTCGACAATGAG.

Turning to this clone: The observed sequence ends 3 residues before the CDR3 terminus, with the missing tail filled in from the germline J gene. This rearrangement joins TRBV5-4 to TRBJ1-5; 8 bases line up with TRBD1. With V trimmed by 0 bases and J by 3 bases, 5 bases remained unmatched. The CDR3 covers 16 residues. Germline CDR1 SGHNT, CDR2 YYREEE (reference sequence). This chain's CDR3 is CASSLAGTGYNQPQHF. The part of the CDR3 DNA that was read is TGTGCCAGCAGCTTGGCCGGGACAGGCTACAATCAGCCC.

Regarding this clone: The read ends 3 residues shy of where the CDR3 ends; the end is completed using the germline J gene. The chain recombines TRBV12-3 or TRBV12-4 with TRBJ2-1; D gene unclear. CDR3 length: 13 amino acids. V was trimmed by 3 bases and J by 8 bases, leaving 11 bases between them. CDR3 DNA, as far as it was read: TGTGCCAGCAGTTTGCAAGGAAGGGATGAG. Translation: CASSLQGRDE. The entire CDR3 is CASSLQGRDEQFF.

As regards this clone: The read comes to an end 3 residues before the CDR3 does, leaving the germline J gene to fill in the end. The chain has TRBV7-3 and TRBJ2-1; 10 nucleotides agree with TRBD2. CDR3 length: 15 amino acids. The junction had 7 bases not matched to a gene; V was cut back by 3 bases and J by 8 bases. Germline assignment: CDR1 SGHTA and CDR2 FQGTGA. The part of the CDR3 DNA that was read is TGTGCCAGCAGCTTCAGCAGCGGGGGGGCATATGAG. Translating gives CASSFSSGGAYE. The whole CDR3 protein is CASSFSSGGAYEQFF.

On this clone itself: The sequence runs out 3 residues before the end of the CDR3; the remainder is reconstructed from the germline J gene. V usage is TRBV4-1 and J usage is TRBJ1-2, with 7 bases fitting TRBD1. The germline V gene has CDR1 MGHRA and CDR2 YSYEKL. This CDR3 has 13 amino acids. Trimming at V came to 4 bases and at J to 4 bases, leaving 3 bases not matched to a gene. The covered CDR3 bases are TGCGCCAGCAGCCCGGGACAGACCTATGGC. Its protein product is CASSPGQTYG. Given in full, the CDR3 is CASSPGQTYGYTF.